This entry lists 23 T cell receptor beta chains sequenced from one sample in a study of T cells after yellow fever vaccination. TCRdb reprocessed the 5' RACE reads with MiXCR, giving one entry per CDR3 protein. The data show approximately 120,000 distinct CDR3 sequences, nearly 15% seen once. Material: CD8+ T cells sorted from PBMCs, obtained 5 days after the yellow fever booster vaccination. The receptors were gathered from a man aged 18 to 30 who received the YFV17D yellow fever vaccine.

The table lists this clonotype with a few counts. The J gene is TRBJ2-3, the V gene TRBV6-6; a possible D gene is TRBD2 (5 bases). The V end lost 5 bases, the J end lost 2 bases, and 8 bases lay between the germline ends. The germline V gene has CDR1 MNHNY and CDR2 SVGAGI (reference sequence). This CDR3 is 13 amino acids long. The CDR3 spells CASSEGDTDTQYF. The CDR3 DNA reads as TGTGCCAGCAGTGAGGGAGACACAGATACGCAGTATTTT.

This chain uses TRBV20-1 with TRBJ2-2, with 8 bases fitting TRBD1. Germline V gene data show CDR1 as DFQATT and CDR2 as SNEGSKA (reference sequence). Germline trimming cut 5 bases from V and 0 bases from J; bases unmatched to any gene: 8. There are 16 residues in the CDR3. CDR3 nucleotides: TGCAGTGCTCCGGACAGGGAGACCTCGAACACCGGGGAGCTGTTTTTT. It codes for CSAPDRETSNTGELFF.

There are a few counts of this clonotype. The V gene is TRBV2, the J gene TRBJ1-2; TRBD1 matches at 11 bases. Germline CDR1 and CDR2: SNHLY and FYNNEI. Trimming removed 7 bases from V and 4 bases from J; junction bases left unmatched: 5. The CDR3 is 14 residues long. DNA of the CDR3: TGTGCCAGCATGCCGGGACAGGGGGGCTATGGCTACACCTTC. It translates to CASMPGQGGYGYTF.

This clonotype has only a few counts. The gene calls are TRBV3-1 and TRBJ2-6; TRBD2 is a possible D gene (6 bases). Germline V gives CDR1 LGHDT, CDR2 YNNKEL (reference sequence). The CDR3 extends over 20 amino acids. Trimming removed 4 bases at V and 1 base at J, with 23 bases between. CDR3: CASSLTLGGVFSSGANVLTF. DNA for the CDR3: TGTGCCAGCAGCCTAACCCTCGGGGGTGTATTTTCTTCTGGGGCCAACGTCCTGACTTTC.

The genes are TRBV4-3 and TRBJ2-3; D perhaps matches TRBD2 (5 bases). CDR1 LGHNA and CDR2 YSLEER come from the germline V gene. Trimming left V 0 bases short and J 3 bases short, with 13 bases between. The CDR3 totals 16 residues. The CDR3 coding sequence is TGCGCCAGCAGCCAAGAGGTTCGCGGGTTGACAGATACGCAGTATTTT. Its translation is CASSQEVRGLTDTQYF.

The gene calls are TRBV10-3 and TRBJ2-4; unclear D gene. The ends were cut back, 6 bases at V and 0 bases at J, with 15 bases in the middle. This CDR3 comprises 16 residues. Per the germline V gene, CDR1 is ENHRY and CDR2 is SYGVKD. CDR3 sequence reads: CAISSSAGQAKNIQYF. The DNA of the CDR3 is TGTGCCATCAGCTCCTCGGCCGGGCAAGCCAAAAACATTCAGTACTTC.

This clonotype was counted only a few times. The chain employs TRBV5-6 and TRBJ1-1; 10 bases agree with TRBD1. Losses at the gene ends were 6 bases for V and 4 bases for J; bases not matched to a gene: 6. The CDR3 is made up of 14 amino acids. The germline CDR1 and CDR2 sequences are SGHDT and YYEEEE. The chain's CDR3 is CASTLGTGVTEAFF. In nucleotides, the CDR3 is TGTGCCAGCACCCTCGGGACAGGGGTCACTGAAGCTTTCTTT.

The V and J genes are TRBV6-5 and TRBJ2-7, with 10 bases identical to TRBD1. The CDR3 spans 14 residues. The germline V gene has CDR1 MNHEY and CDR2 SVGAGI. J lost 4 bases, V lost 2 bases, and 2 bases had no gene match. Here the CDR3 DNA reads TGTGCCAGCAGTTACGGGACAGGGGTATACGAGCAGTACTTC. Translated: CASSYGTGVYEQYF.

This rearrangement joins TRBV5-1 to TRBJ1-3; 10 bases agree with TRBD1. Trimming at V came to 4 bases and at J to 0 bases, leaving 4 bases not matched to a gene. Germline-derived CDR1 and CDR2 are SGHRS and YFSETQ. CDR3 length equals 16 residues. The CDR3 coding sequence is TGCGCCAGCAGCGGAGGGACAGGGGTCTCTGGAAACACCATATATTTT. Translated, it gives CASSGGTGVSGNTIYF.

The CDR3 nucleotides read TGCAGTGCTAGAGTGACACCAGAAAACATTCAGTACTTC. Translation: CSARVTPENIQYF. This rearrangement joins TRBV20-1 to TRBJ2-4, with no clear D. V was cut by 1 base and J by 5 bases, with 9 bases left in between. The germline V gene encodes CDR1 DFQATT and CDR2 SNEGSKA (reference sequence). The CDR3 has 13 residues.

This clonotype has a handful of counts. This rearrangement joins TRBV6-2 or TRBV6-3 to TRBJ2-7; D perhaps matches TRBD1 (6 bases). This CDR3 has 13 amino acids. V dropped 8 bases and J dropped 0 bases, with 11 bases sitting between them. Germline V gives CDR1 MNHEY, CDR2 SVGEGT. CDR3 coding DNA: TGTGCCAGCCAGGGGTCAAGCTCCTACGAGCAGTACGTC. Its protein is CASQGSSSYEQYV.

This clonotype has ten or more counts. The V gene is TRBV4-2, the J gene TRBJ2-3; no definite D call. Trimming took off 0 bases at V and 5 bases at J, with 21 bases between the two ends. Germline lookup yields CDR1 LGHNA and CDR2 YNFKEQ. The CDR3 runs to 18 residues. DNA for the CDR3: TGTGCCAGCAGCCAAGATGGGCCCCTCCCGCGACTGTTAGATACGCAGTATTTT. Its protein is CASSQDGPLPRLLDTQYF.

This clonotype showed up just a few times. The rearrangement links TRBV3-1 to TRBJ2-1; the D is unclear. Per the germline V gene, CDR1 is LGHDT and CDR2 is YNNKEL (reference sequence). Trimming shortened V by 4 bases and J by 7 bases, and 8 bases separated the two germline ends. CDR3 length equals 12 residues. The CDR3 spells CASSRTNNEQFF. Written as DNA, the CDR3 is TGTGCCAGCAGCCGGACGAATAATGAGCAGTTCTTC.

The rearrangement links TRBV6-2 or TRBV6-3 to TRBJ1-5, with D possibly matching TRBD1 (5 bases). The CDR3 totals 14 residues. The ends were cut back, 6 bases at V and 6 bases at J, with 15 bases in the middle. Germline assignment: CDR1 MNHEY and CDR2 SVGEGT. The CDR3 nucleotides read TGTGCCAGCAGACAAAGCCAGGGTTTTCAGCCCCAGCATTTT. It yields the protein CASRQSQGFQPQHF.

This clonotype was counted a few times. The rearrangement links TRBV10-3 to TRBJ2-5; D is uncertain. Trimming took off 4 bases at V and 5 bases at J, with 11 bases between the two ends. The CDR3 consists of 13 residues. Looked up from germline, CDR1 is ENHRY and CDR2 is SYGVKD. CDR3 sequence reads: CAISAGLAETQYF. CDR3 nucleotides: TGTGCCATCAGTGCCGGCCTTGCTGAGACCCAGTACTTC.

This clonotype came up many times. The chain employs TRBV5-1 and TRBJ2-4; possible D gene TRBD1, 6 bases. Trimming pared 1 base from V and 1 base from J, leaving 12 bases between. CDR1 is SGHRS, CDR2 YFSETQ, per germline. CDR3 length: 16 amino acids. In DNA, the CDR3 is TGCGCCAGCAGCTTGATGGGGGCTCTGGCCAAAAACATTCAGTACTTC. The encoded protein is CASSLMGALAKNIQYF.

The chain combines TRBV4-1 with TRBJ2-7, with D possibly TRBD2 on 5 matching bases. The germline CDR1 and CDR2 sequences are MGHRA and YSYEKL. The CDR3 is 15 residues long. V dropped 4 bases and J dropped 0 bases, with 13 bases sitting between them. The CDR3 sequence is CASSPAFGLSYEQYF. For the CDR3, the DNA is TGCGCCAGCAGCCCGGCCTTCGGACTCTCCTACGAGCAGTACTTC.

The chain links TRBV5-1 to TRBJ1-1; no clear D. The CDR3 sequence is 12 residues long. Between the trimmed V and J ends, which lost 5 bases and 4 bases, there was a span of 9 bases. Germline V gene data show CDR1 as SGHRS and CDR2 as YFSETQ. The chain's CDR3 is CASRAEPTEAFF. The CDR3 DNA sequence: TGCGCCAGCAGGGCGGAACCCACTGAAGCTTTCTTT.

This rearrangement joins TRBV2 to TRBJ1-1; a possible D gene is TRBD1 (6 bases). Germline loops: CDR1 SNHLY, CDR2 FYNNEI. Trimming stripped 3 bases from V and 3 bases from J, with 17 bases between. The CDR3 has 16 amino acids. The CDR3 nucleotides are TGTGCCAGCAGTGAGAACGGGGGGCTTAGTTACACTGAAGCTTTCTTT. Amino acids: CASSENGGLSYTEAFF. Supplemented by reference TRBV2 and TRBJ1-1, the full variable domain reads EPEVTQTPSHQVTQMGQEVILRCVPISNHLYFYWYRQILGQKVEFLVSFYNNEISEKSEIFDDQFSVERPDGSNFTLKIRSTKLEDSAMYFCASSENGGLSYTEAFFGQGTRLTVV.

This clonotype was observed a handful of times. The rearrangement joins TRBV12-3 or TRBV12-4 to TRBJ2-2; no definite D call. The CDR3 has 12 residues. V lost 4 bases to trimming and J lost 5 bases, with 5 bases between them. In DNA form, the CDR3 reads TGTGCCAGCAGTTACCCTACCGGGGAGCTGTTTTTT. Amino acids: CASSYPTGELFF.

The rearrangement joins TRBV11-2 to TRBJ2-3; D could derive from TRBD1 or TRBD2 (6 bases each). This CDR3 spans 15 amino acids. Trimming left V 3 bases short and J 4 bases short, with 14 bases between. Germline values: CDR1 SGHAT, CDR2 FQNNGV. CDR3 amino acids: CASSFGRGGPDTQYF. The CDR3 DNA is TGTGCCAGCAGCTTTGGCAGGGGAGGTCCAGATACGCAGTATTTT.

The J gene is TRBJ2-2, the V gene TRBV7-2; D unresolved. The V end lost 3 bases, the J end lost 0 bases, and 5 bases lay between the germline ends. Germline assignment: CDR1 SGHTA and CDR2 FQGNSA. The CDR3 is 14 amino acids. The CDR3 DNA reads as TGTGCCAGCAGCTTCACAGCGAACACCGGGGAGCTGTTTTTT. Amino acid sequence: CASSFTANTGELFF. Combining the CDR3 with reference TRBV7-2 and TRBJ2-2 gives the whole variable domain GAGVSQSPSNKVTEKGKDVELRCDPISGHTALYWYRQSLGQGLEFLIYFQGNSAPDKSGLPSDRFSAERTGGSVSTLTIQRTQQEDSAVYLCASSFTANTGELFFGEGSRLTVL.

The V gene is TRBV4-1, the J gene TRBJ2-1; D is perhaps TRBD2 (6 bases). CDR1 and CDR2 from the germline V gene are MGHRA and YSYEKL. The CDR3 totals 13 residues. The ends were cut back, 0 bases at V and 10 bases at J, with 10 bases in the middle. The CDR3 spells CASSQETRGEQFF. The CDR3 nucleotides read TGCGCCAGCAGCCAAGAGACTAGGGGCGAGCAGTTCTTC.